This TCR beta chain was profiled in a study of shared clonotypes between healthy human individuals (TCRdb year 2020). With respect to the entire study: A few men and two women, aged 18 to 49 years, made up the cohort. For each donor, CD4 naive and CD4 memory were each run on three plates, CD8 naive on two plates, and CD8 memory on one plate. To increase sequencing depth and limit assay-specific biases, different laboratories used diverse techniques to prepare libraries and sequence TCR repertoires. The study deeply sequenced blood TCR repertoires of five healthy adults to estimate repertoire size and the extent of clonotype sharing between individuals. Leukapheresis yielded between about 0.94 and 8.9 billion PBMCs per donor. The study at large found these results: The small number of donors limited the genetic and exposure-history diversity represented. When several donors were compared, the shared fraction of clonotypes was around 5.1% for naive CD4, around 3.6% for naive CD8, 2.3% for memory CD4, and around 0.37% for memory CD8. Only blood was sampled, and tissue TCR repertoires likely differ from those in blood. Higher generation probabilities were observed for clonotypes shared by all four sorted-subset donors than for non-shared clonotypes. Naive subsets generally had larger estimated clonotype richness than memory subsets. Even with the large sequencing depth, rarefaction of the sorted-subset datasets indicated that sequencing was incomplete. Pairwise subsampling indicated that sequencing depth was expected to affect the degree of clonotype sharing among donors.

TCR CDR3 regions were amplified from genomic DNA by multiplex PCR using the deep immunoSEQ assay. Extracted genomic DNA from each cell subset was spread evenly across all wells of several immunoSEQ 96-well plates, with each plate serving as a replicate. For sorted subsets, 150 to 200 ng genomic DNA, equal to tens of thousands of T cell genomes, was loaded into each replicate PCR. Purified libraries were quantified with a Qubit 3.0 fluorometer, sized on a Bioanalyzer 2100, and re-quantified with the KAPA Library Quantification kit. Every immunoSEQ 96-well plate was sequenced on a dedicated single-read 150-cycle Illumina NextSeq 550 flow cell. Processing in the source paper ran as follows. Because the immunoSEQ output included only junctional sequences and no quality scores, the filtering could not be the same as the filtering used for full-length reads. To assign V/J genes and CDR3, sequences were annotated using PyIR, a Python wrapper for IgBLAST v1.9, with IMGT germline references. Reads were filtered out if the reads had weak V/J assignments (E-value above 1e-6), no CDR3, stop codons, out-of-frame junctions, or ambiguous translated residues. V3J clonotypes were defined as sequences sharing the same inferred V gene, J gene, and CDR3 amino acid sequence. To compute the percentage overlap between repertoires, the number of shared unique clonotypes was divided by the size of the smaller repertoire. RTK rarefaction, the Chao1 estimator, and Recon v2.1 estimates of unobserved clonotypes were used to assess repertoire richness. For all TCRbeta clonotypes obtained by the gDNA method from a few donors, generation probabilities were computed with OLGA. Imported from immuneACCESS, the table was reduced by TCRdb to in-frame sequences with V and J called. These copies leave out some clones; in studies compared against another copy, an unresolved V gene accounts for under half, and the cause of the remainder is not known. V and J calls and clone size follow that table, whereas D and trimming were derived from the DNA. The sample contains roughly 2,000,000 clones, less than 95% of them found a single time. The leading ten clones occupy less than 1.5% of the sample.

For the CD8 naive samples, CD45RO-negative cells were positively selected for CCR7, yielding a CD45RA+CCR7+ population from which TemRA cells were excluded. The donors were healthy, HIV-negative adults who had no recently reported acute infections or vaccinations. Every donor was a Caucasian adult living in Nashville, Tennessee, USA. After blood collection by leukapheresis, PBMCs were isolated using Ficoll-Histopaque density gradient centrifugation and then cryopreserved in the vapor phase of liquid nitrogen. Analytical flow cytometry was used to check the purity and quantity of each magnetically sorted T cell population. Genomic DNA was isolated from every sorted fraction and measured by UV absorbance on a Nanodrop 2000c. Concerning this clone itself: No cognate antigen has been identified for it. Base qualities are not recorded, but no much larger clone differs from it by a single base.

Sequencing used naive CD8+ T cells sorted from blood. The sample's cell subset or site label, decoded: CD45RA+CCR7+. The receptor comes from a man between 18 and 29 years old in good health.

CDR3 protein: CASSHTRLAGSNEQFF. In nucleotide form, the sequence is TGTGCCAGCAGCCACACCCGACTAGCGGGAAGTAATGAGCAGTTCTTC. The sequence joins TRBV13 to TRBJ2-1; 11 central nucleotides agree with TRBD2. V and J are trimmed by 5 bases and 7 bases, and the gene matches miss 10 bases of the junction. Including cysteine and phenylalanine, the CDR3 has 16 amino acids. Left in the record is the CDR3 DNA by itself, 48 bases read in frame from the first base. Reading the germline V gene (reference sequence) gives CDR1 PRHDT and CDR2 FYEKMQ. The reference TRBV13 and TRBJ2-1 proteins fill in what lies around the CDR3, so the full variable domain reads AAGVIQSPRHLIKEKRETATLKCYPIPRHDTVYWYQQGPGQDPQFLISFYEKMQSDKGSIPDRFSAQQFSDYHSELNMSSLELGDSALYFCASSHTRLAGSNEQFFGPGTRLTVL.